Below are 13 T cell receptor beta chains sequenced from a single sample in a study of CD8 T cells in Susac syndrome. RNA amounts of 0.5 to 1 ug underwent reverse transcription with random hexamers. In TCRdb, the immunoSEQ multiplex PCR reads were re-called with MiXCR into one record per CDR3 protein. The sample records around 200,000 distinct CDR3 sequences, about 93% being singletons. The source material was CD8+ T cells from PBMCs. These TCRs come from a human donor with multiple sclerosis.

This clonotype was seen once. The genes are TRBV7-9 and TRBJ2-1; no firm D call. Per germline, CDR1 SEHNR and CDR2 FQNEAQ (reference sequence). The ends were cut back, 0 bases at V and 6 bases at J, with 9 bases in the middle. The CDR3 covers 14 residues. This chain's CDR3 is CASSLAYPSNEQFF. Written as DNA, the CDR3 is TGTGCCAGCAGCTTAGCCTATCCTAGCAATGAGCAGTTCTTC.

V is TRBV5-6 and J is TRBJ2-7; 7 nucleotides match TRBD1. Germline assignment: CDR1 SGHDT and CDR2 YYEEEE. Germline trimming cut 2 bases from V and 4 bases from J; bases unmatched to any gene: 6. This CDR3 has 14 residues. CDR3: CASSFDREEYEQYF. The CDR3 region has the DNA TGTGCCAGCAGCTTTGACAGGGAAGAATACGAGCAGTACTTC. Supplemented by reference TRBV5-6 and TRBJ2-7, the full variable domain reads DAGVTQSPTHLIKTRGQQVTLRCSPKSGHDTVSWYQQALGQGPQFIFQYYEEEERQRGNFPDRFSGHQFPNYSSELNVNALLLGDSALYLCASSFDREEYEQYFGPGTRLTVT.

The CDR3: CASSLPRGGLAGGNTGELFF. The CDR3 DNA sequence: TGTGCCAGCAGCTTACCGCGCGGCGGACTAGCGGGAGGGAACACCGGGGAGCTGTTTTTT. This chain links TRBV7-6 with TRBJ2-2, with 14 bases aligning to TRBD2. The CDR3 contains 20 residues. Trimming at V came to 2 bases and at J to 1 base, leaving 9 bases not matched to a gene. In germline, CDR1 is SGHVS, CDR2 FNYEAQ.

The CDR3 sequence: CASSPWIYEQYF. In nucleotides, the CDR3 is TGTGCCAGCAGTCCCTGGATCTACGAGCAGTACTTC. The J gene is TRBJ2-7, the V gene TRBV12-3 or TRBV12-4, with D unresolved. Trimming shortened V by 5 bases and J by 3 bases, and 8 bases separated the two germline ends. The CDR3 runs to 12 residues.

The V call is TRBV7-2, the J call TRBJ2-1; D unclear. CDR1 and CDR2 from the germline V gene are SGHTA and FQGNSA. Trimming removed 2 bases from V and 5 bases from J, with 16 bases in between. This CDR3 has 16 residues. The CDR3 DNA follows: TGTGCCAGCAGCTTACCCCGGTATTGTCAGGACAATGAGCAGTTCTTC. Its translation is CASSLPRYCQDNEQFF. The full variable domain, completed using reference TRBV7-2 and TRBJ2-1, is GAGVSQSPSNKVTEKGKDVELRCDPISGHTALYWYRQSLGQGLEFLIYFQGNSAPDKSGLPSDRFSAERTGGSVSTLTIQRTQQEDSAVYLCASSLPRYCQDNEQFFGPGTRLTVL.

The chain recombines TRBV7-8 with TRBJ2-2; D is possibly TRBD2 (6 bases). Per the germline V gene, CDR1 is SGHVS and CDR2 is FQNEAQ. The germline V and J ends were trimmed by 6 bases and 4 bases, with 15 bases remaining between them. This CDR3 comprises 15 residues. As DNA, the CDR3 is TGTGCCAGCAGTCTGGAGGGGTCGAGCACCGGGGAGCTGTTTTTT. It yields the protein CASSLEGSSTGELFF.

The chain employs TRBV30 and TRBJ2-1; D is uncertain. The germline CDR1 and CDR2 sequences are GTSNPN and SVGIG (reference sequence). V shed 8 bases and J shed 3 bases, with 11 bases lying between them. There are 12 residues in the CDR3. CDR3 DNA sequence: TGTGCCGGGTGGGGATTCTACAATGAGCAGTTCTTC. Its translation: CAGWGFYNEQFF.

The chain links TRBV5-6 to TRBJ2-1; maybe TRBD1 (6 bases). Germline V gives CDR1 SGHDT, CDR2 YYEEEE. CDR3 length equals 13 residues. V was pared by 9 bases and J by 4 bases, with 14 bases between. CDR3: CATMGQPYNEQFF. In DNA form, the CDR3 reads TGTGCCACCATGGGACAACCATACAATGAGCAGTTCTTC.

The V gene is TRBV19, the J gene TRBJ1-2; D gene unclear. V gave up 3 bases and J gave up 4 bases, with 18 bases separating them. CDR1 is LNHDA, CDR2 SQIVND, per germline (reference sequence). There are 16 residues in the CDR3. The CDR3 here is CASSIGLVGGIYGYTF. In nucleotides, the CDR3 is TGTGCCAGTAGTATTGGGCTTGTGGGCGGAATCTATGGCTACACCTTC.

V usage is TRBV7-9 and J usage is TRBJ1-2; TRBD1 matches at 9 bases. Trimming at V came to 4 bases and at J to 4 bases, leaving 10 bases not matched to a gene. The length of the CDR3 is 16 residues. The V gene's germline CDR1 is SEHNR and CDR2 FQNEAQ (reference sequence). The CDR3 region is CASSSGQGGVSYGYTF. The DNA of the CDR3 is TGTGCCAGCAGCTCGGGACAGGGTGGGGTGAGCTATGGCTACACCTTC. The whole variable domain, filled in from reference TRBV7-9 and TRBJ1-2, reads DTGVSQNPRHKITKRGQNVTFRCDPISEHNRLYWYRQTLGQGPEFLTYFQNEAQLEKSRLLSDRFSAERPKGSFSTLEIQRTEQGDSAMYLCASSSGQGGVSYGYTFGSGTRLTVV.

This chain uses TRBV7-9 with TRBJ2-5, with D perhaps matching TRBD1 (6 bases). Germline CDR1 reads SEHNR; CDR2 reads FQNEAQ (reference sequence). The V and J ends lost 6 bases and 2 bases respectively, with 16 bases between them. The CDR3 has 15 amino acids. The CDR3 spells CASRGTRGGQETQYF. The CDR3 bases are TGTGCCAGCAGAGGGACCAGGGGCGGACAAGAGACCCAGTACTTC.

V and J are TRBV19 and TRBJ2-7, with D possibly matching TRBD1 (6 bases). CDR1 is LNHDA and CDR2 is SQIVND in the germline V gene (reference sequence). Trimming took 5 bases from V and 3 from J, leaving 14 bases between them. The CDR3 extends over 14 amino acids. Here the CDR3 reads CASSSRGPLYEQYF. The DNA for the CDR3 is TGTGCCAGTAGTTCCAGGGGCCCCCTCTACGAGCAGTACTTC.

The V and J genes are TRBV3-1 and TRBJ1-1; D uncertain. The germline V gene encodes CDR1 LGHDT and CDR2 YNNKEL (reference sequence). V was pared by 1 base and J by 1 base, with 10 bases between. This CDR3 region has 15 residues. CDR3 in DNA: TGTGCCAGCAGCCAAGTTTACGGGAAGAACACTGAAGCTTTCTTT. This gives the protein CASSQVYGKNTEAFF.